What follows is one TCR beta chain and its context. The clone's antigen remains unknown. It has no much larger one-base neighbor in the sample; base qualities were not kept. Using the deep immunoSEQ assay, TCR CDR3 regions were amplified from genomic DNA by multiplex PCR. Extracted genomic DNA from each cell subset was spread evenly across all wells of several immunoSEQ 96-well plates, with each plate serving as a replicate. For sorted subsets, roughly 200 ng of genomic DNA, equivalent to some 30,000 T cell genomes, went into each replicate PCR. The purified libraries were quantified using a Qubit 3.0 fluorometer, sized with a Bioanalyzer 2100, and then quantified again using the KAPA Library Quantification kit. Every immunoSEQ 96-well plate was sequenced on a dedicated single-read 150-cycle Illumina NextSeq 550 flow cell. The source study handled its data this way. Because only junctional sequences without quality scores were contained in the immunoSEQ output, filtering matching that applied to full-length reads could not be performed. To assign V/J genes and CDR3, sequences were annotated against IMGT germline references using PyIR, a Python wrapper for IgBLAST v1.9. Any read was removed if the V/J assignment was weak (E-value above 1e-6), the CDR3 was missing, or the read contained stop codons, out-of-frame junctions, or ambiguous translated residues. V3J clonotypes were defined as sequences sharing the same inferred V gene, J gene, and CDR3 amino acid sequence. Percentage overlap between repertoires was calculated by dividing the number of shared unique clonotypes by the size of the smaller repertoire. RTK rarefaction, the Chao1 estimator, and Recon v2.1 estimates of unobserved clonotypes were used to assess repertoire richness. For all TCRbeta clonotypes obtained by the gDNA method from a few donors, generation probabilities were computed with OLGA. TCRdb took over this immuneACCESS table, retaining in-frame rearrangements with V and J assigned. Such tables are incomplete; in checked studies, under half of the missing clones stem from an unresolved V gene, and the remainder is unexplained. That table furnishes V, J and clone size, whereas the DNA furnished D and trimming. This sample gives over a million clones in total; about 76% of them show up just once. The ten largest clones add up to 1.4% to 1.5% of the sample.

The donors were healthy, HIV-negative adults who had no recently reported acute infections or vaccinations. Every donor was a Caucasian adult residing in Nashville, Tennessee, USA. CD4+ T cells were enriched by magnetic negative selection; naive cells were then positively selected on CD45RA, and the negative fraction formed the memory subset. Blood was collected by leukapheresis, and PBMCs were isolated by Ficoll-Histopaque density gradient centrifugation and then cryopreserved in liquid nitrogen vapor phase. Analytical flow cytometry was used to check the purity and quantity of every magnetically sorted T cell population. From each sorted fraction, genomic DNA was isolated and quantified by UV absorbance on a Nanodrop 2000c. This entry comes from a study of shared clonotypes between healthy human individuals (dated by TCRdb to 2020 to 2021). About the study as a whole: The cohort comprised two women and a few men aged 18 to 49 years. For each donor, CD4 naive and CD4 memory were each run on three plates, CD8 naive on two plates, and CD8 memory on one plate. To estimate repertoire size and how much clonotypes are shared between individuals, the study performed deep sequencing of blood TCR repertoires from 4 to 6 healthy adults. To increase sequencing depth and limit assay-specific biases, TCR repertoire library preparation and sequencing were carried out by different laboratories using diverse techniques. Leukapheresis yielded between about 0.85 and 9 billion PBMCs per donor.

Paper-wide results and their limitations: Because the study included only a small number of donors, the genetic and exposure-history diversity represented was limited. Naive subsets generally had larger estimated clonotype richness than memory subsets. Based on pairwise subsampling, the degree of clonotype sharing among donors was expected to be affected by sequencing depth. Sharing across several donors was observed for approximately 5% of naive CD4, 3% to 3.5% of naive CD8, 2% to 2.5% of memory CD4, and around 0.44% of memory CD8 clonotypes. Sampling was limited to blood, and TCR repertoires in tissue likely differ from TCR repertoires in blood. Higher generation probabilities were observed for clonotypes shared by all four sorted-subset donors than for non-shared clonotypes. Even with the large sequencing depth, rarefaction of the sorted-subset datasets indicated that sequencing was incomplete.

Germline trimming amounts to 2 bases on V and 1 base on J, with 14 as the count of junction bases outside the gene matches. The cysteine opens and the phenylalanine closes a CDR3 of 20 amino acids. Only CDR3 DNA remains: 60 bases, in frame from the first base. The germline V gene specifies SNHLY as CDR1 and FYNNEI as CDR2. Sequences were obtained from memory CD4+ T cells sorted from blood. Sample cell subset or site, as interpreted from the label and publication: CD45RA-negative fraction. The clonotype originates from a man aged 18 to 29 in good health. The chain links TRBV2 with TRBJ1-6, and TRBD1 matches 7 of the central bases. Here the CDR3 is given as CASSEKGAGARNSYNSPLHF. The DNA is TGTGCCAGCAGTGAAAAGGGGGCAGGGGCAAGGAATTCCTATAATTCACCCCTCCACTTT.